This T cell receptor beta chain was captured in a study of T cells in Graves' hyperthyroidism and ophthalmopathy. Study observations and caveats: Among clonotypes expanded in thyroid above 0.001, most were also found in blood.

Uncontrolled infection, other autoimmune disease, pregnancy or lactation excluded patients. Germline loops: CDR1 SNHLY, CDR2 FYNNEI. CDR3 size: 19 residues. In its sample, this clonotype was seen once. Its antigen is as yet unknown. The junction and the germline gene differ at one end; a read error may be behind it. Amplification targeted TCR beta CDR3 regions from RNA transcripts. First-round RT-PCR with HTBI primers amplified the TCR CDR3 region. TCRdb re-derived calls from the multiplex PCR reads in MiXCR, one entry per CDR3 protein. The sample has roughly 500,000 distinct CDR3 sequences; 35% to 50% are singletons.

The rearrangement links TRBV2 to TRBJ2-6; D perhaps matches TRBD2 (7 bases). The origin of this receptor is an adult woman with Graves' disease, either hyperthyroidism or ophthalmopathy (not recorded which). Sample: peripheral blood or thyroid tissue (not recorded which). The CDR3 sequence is CAGSERGAQQIPGANVLTF. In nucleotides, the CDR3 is TGTGCCGGCAGTGAACGGGGGGCTCAACAAATCCCTGGGGCCAACGTCCTGACTTTC.